The clone carrying this TCR beta chain was seen a handful of times. Its antigen is not known. This entry belongs to a study of radiation and T cells in renal cell carcinoma. The method was immunoSEQ multiplex PCR; TCRdb's version includes in-frame clones alone and lacks a portion of them. The table has about 150,000 clones, around 90% seen once. This sample's time point: baseline pretreatment blood. Treatment described: 15 Gy SBRT to primary tumor, nephrectomy 4 weeks later. After SBRT, blood was collected at 2 and 4 weeks, plus baseline. The patient's renal cell carcinoma had clear cell pathology. Study results and caveats: From baseline, blood top tumor clonotypes peaked at 2 weeks post-radiation. No pretreatment tumor biopsies were available for baseline clonotypes.

Germline V gene lookup returns CDR1 SGHTA and CDR2 FQGTGA. The length of the CDR3 is 13 residues. V lost 4 bases and J 2 bases, leaving 7 bases between the germline ends. This sequence originates from a woman in her seventies with renal cell carcinoma. The chain links TRBV7-3 to TRBJ2-3; no clear D gene. The specimen was blood, collected from a patient whose treatment included radiotherapy and nephrectomy. In nucleotides, the CDR3 is TGTGCCAGCAGCTCACTACACACAGATACGCAGTATTTT. Residues: CASSSLHTDTQYF.